The 20 T cell receptor beta chains reported below all come from one sample, sequenced in a study of beta chain features in type 1 diabetes. What was sequenced were expressed TCRB transcripts, since all of the isolated RNA had been reverse transcribed. Data came from immunoSEQ multiplex PCR; TCRdb stores just in-frame clones and leaves some out. The sample has 900,000 or so clones, under 20% seen once. Sequenced sample: naive CD4+ T cells from blood. These receptor sequences come from a woman under 30 in good health.

The chain joins TRBV7-2 to TRBJ2-3; tentative D call: TRBD1 (5 bases). Trimming removed 5 bases at V and 0 bases at J, with 9 bases between. CDR3 length equals 14 residues. Germline V gene lookup returns CDR1 SGHTA and CDR2 FQGNSA. The CDR3: CASSPQGSTDTQYF. The CDR3 coding sequence is TGTGCCAGCAGCCCTCAGGGTAGCACAGATACGCAGTATTTT.

This clone was recorded a few times. The chain has TRBV21-1 and TRBJ2-3. TRBV21-1 is deemed a pseudogene. The CDR3 extends over 13 amino acids. CDR3 sequence reads: CASRPVWSDTQYF. The CDR3 region has the DNA TGTGCCAGCAGGCCCGTTTGGTCGGATACGCAGTATTTT.

This chain connects TRBV2 to TRBJ1-1; D remains ambiguous. Germline V CDR1 and CDR2: SNHLY, FYNNEI. The CDR3 has 14 amino acids. V was cut by 2 bases and J by 3 bases, with 10 bases left in between. As DNA, the CDR3 is TGTGCCAGCAGTGAAACGTTGATGGACACTGAAGCTTTCTTT. Its protein is CASSETLMDTEAFF.

This clone occurred a few times. The DNA of the CDR3 is TGTGCCAGCAGTGATCCGGGACCCAAATATCAGCCCCAGCATTTT. Translating gives CASSDPGPKYQPQHF. The chain recombines TRBV28 with TRBJ1-5; D may be TRBD1 (5 bases). The CDR3 spans 15 residues. The germline V gene has CDR1 MDHEN and CDR2 SYDVKM. V lost 5 bases and J 5 bases, leaving 16 bases between the germline ends. Based on the CDR3 plus reference TRBV28 and TRBJ1-5, the full variable domain is DVKVTQSSRYLVKRTGEKVFLECVQDMDHENMFWYRQDPGLGLRLIYFSYDVKMKEKGDIPEGYSVSREKKERFSLILESASTNQTSMYLCASSDPGPKYQPQHFGDGTRLSIL.

This clone turned up a few times. The chain recombines TRBV11-2 with TRBJ2-2; 10 nucleotides line up with TRBD2. The CDR3 has 16 amino acids. The J segment lost 7 bases and the V segment lost 6 bases, leaving 11 bases of the junction unmatched. Germline loops: CDR1 SGHAT, CDR2 FQNNGV. The CDR3 DNA is TGTGCCAGCAGGCCTTTGCTAGCGGGAGTCCTCGGGGAGCTGTTTTTT. Its translation: CASRPLLAGVLGELFF.

The table lists this clone with a few counts. The chain recombines TRBV18 with TRBJ1-2, with 7 positions matching TRBD1. Germline-derived CDR1 and CDR2 are KGHSH and LQKENI. The CDR3 is 13 residues long. The V and J ends lost 4 bases and 5 bases, in that order; junction bases with no gene match: 4. Written as DNA, the CDR3 is TGTGCCAGCTCACAAGACAGGGAGTATGGCTACACCTTC. It encodes CASSQDREYGYTF.

This clone was detected a few times. V gene TRBV7-9 combines with J gene TRBJ2-3; 12 bases align to TRBD2. The CDR3 sequence is 16 residues long. Trimming took 2 bases from V and 4 from J; bases not matched to a gene: 4. The germline V gene encodes CDR1 SEHNR and CDR2 FQNEAQ (reference sequence). In DNA form, the CDR3 reads TGTGCCAGCAGCTTACTAGCGGGAGGGGGTGCAGATACGCAGTATTTT. Protein: CASSLLAGGGADTQYF.

This clone was seen only a few times. This rearrangement joins TRBV5-1 to TRBJ2-1; D ambiguous. Between the trimmed V and J ends, which lost 4 bases and 4 bases, there was a span of 15 bases. Germline loops: CDR1 SGHRS, CDR2 YFSETQ. The CDR3 runs to 15 residues. In DNA form, the CDR3 reads TGCGCCAGCAGCCCCCCCCGGGTGGATTACAATGAGCAGTTCTTC. Its translation: CASSPPRVDYNEQFF. Full variable domain (outside the CDR3, taken from reference TRBV5-1 and TRBJ2-1): KAGVTQTPRYLIKTRGQQVTLSCSPISGHRSVSWYQQTPGQGLQFLFEYFSETQRNKGNFPGRFSGRQFSNSRSEMNVSTLELGDSALYLCASSPPRVDYNEQFFGPGTRLTVL.

This clone was detected a few times. This CDR3 is also generated by other DNA sequences in the sample. The CDR3 nucleotides read TGTGCCAGCAGCCGTCTCCAGGGGGGAACAGATACGCAGTATTTT. This translates into CASSRLQGGTDTQYF. V is TRBV11-2 and J is TRBJ2-3, with D possibly matching TRBD1 (7 bases). The CDR3 is made up of 15 amino acids. V was cut by 5 bases and J by 3 bases, with 15 bases left in between. Germline V gene lookup returns CDR1 SGHAT and CDR2 FQNNGV. Full variable domain (outside the CDR3, taken from reference TRBV11-2 and TRBJ2-3): EAGVAQSPRYKIIEKRQSVAFWCNPISGHATLYWYQQILGQGPKLLIQFQNNGVVDDSQLPKDRFSAERLKGVDSTLKIQPAKLEDSAVYLCASSRLQGGTDTQYFGPGTRLTVL.

This chain links TRBV7-3 with TRBJ1-1; D perhaps matches TRBD1 (6 bases). The CDR3 is made up of 13 amino acids. Per germline, CDR1 SGHTA and CDR2 FQGTGA. V was trimmed by 5 bases and J by 8 bases, leaving 15 bases between them. DNA of the CDR3: TGTGCCAGCAGCCCTGGGGGGGCTTCCGAAGCTTTCTTT. It yields the protein CASSPGGASEAFF.

This clone has just a few counts. The V gene is TRBV28, the J gene TRBJ2-5, with 8 positions matching TRBD1. Germline V lookup: CDR1 MDHEN, CDR2 SYDVKM. The J segment lost 9 bases and the V segment lost 6 bases, leaving 12 bases of the junction unmatched. This CDR3 is 14 amino acids long. Here the CDR3 DNA reads TGTGCCAGCAGGCCTGGGACAGGAATAGGGGCCCAGTACTTC. Translating it yields CASRPGTGIGAQYF.

This clone was counted only a few times. The chain carries TRBV11-2 and TRBJ2-7; 8 bases align to TRBD2. V dropped 5 bases and J dropped 6; count of bases not matched to a gene: 9. Germline V gene sequence: CDR1 SGHAT, CDR2 FQNNGV. The CDR3 consists of 14 residues. The CDR3 sequence: CASSRGSGRREQYF. In nucleotides, the CDR3 is TGTGCCAGCAGCCGCGGCAGCGGGAGACGCGAGCAGTACTTC.

This chain links TRBV20-1 with TRBJ1-2; TRBD1 agrees at 7 bases. The CDR3 has 11 amino acids. V dropped 6 bases and J dropped 4; count of bases not matched to a gene: 2. Germline V CDR1 and CDR2: DFQATT, SNEGSKA (reference sequence). The CDR3 reads CSAAGGYGYTF. The DNA of the CDR3 is TGCAGTGCAGCAGGGGGCTATGGCTACACCTTC.

This chain links TRBV5-4 with TRBJ2-1; D is ambiguous. Trimming removed 5 bases at V and 6 bases at J, with 9 bases between. CDR1 is SGHNT and CDR2 is YYREEE in the germline V gene (reference sequence). The CDR3 runs 12 residues. CDR3 in DNA: TGTGCCAGCAGTACCTCAACCAATGAGCAGTTCTTC. Encoded protein: CASSTSTNEQFF.

V is TRBV20-1 and J is TRBJ2-7; D is unclear. This CDR3 spans 11 amino acids. Trimming removed 1 base from V and 5 bases from J, with 6 bases in between. Looked up from germline, CDR1 is DFQATT and CDR2 is SNEGSKA (reference sequence). CDR3 residues: CSARAVNEQYF. The CDR3 DNA reads TGCAGTGCTAGAGCTGTGAACGAGCAGTACTTC.

This clone was counted a few times. The gene calls are TRBV28 and TRBJ2-3; 9 nucleotides match TRBD1. With 7 bases clipped from V and 3 bases from J, the junction kept 2 bases outside the gene matches. Germline V gene data show CDR1 as MDHEN and CDR2 as SYDVKM. The CDR3 length is 13 residues. The CDR3 nucleotides are TGTGCCAGCAAGGGACAGGGAACAGATACGCAGTATTTT. Its protein is CASKGQGTDTQYF.

A few counts support this clone. This chain links TRBV18 with TRBJ1-1; 7 positions match TRBD1. The CDR3 has 16 residues. V lost 3 bases to trimming and J lost 5 bases; unmatched junction nucleotides: 12. CDR1 KGHSH and CDR2 LQKENI come from the germline V gene. The CDR3 loop is CASSPIQGLRNTEAFF. The CDR3 bases are TGTGCCAGCTCACCTATACAGGGGTTAAGGAATACTGAAGCTTTCTTT.

In this sample, this clone turned up a few times. CDR3 region: CASSQRNEQYF. As DNA, the CDR3 is TGTGCCAGCAGCCAGAGGAACGAGCAGTACTTC. The rearrangement joins TRBV7-2 to TRBJ2-7; no clear D. The CDR3 loop spans 11 amino acids. V was trimmed by 5 bases and J by 5 bases, leaving 7 bases between them. Germline lookup yields CDR1 SGHTA and CDR2 FQGNSA.

The CDR3 loop is CASSHLAPEQYF. The CDR3 DNA is TGTGCCAGCAGCCACCTAGCGCCCGAGCAGTACTTC. The chain has TRBV7-8 and TRBJ2-7, with D maybe TRBD2 (6 bases). With 5 bases removed from V and 6 bases from J, the gap between germline ends came to 11 bases. CDR1 SGHVS and CDR2 FQNEAQ come from the germline V gene. This CDR3 comprises 12 residues. Full variable domain (remainder filled in from reference TRBV7-8 and TRBJ2-7): GAGVSQSPRYKVAKRGQDVALRCDPISGHVSLFWYQQALGQGPEFLTYFQNEAQLDKSGLPSDRFFAERPEGSVSTLKIQRTQQEDSAVYLCASSHLAPEQYFGPGTRLTVT.

The chain carries TRBV29-1 and TRBJ2-7, with 10 bases fitting TRBD2. The CDR3 loop spans 14 amino acids. Germline CDR1 reads SQVTM; CDR2 reads ANQGSEA. J was trimmed by 2 bases and V by 4 bases; bases with no gene match: 5. CDR3 bases: TGCAGCGTTGTTCGACTAGCGGGCGCCTACGAGCAGTACTTC. Amino acid sequence: CSVVRLAGAYEQYF.